This T cell receptor (beta chain) was observed in a study of OX40 agonist ivuxolimab in advanced cancers. Regarding the study in general: Ivuxolimab was a fully human IgG2 agonistic monoclonal antibody targeting the costimulatory receptor OX40 (CD134). Intravenous ivuxolimab was administered to patients every 2 weeks at six dose levels: 0.01, 0.1, 0.3, 1.5, 3 and 10 mg/kg. The paper reports the monotherapy dose-escalation portion (N = 52 patients) of the phase I ivuxolimab trial. Patients were allowed to have had prior anti-PD-1, anti-PD-L1 or anti-CTLA-4 therapy, and around 40% of the dose-escalation patients had previously received checkpoint inhibitors. The point of sequencing TCRbeta in the periphery was to test whether ivuxolimab changed TCR sequence diversity and drove clonal T-cell expansion. Partial responses were achieved by three dose-escalation patients, of whom one had hepatocellular carcinoma and two had cutaneous melanoma. In the dose-escalation cohort, more than 75% of patients were male, and the mean age was approximately 55 years, with a range of roughly 23 to 85. Of the roughly 54 patients in dose escalation, some 20 had hepatocellular carcinoma, some 15 had melanoma, 9 had renal cell carcinoma and 9 had head and neck cancer.

Patients with autoimmune disease history or receiving systemic immunosuppression were excluded from the trial. Peripheral blood for TCR sequencing was drawn from every dose cohort at baseline, at cycle 4 day 1 and at cycle 7 day 1. Samples were obtained from an open-label, multicenter, first-in-human phase I dose-escalation trial of ivuxolimab. The trial enrolled adults with locally advanced or metastatic head and neck squamous cell, hepatocellular, melanoma or renal cell carcinoma. Before TCR sequencing, CD4+ T cells and CD8+ T cells from peripheral blood were sorted into separate populations. For sequencing of the TCRbeta CDR3 region, genomic DNA was extracted from the sorted cells. TCRbeta CDR3 regions were sequenced using the immunoSEQ Assay. Here the immuneACCESS table is served through TCRdb, limited to in-frame sequences with V and J called. Missing clones are a known gap in these copies; in checked studies unresolved V genes cover under half, and the rest lacks a known reason. The sample table lists about 62,000 clones, about 82% of them with a count of one. In total, the top ten clones hold 3% to 4.5% of the sample.

With regard to this clone: Its target antigen remains unknown. The record has no base qualities; no much larger clone is one base away.

General conclusions and limits of the study: After ivuxolimab, expanded clones were on average more numerous among CD8+ T cells than among CD4+ T cells. In partial responders in the 0.1-3.0 mg/kg groups, normalized peripheral clonal expansion was found to be among the lowest, especially among CD8+ T cells. The antigen specificity of the clonally expanded peripheral T cells was not determined. Low levels of normalized T-cell clonal expansion were also seen in some nonresponding patients. At doses from 0.1 to 3.0 mg/kg, clonal expansion was seen in both CD4+ and CD8+ blood T cells between baseline and week 6.

Trimming at the junction amounts to 2 bases on V and 0 bases on J, and the germline ends lie 8 bases apart. CDR1 and CDR2, per the germline V gene, are SGHTA and FQGTGA. Spanning cysteine to phenylalanine, the CDR3 consists of 14 amino acids. The entry retains the CDR3 DNA only, 42 bases that are in frame from base 1. The rearrangement joined TRBV7-3 to TRBJ2-7; the D gene assignment is ambiguous. The sequence was obtained from an adult with an advanced solid tumor such as melanoma, head and neck, liver or kidney cancer. The source material was CD4+ or CD8+ T cells sorted from blood, sampled in a trial of the OX40 agonist ivuxolimab. The sequenced DNA is TGTGCCAGCAGCTTATCAGTGAGCTCCTACGAGCAGTACTTC. Its protein product is CASSLSVSSYEQYF.